This TCR beta chain was captured in a study of monozygotic twins with inflammatory bowel disease. Points from the study as a whole: Support for a single strong signal or clonotype associated with IBD was absent.

UMIs that included a 6-nucleotide sample barcode were added by template switching, which took place during cDNA synthesis. TCRdb re-analyzed the 5' RACE reads; it lists each CDR3 protein once, without DNA. The specimen's table records some 440,000 distinct CDR3 sequences. About this clonotype: Its antigen is not known.

The CDR3 runs 13 residues. Germline V gene lookup returns CDR1 MNHEY and CDR2 SMNVEV (reference sequence). Material for sequencing was blood. The chain has TRBV27 and TRBJ2-1; TCRdb's D gene call, TRBD2, goes unchecked for lack of DNA. The sequence was collected from a human donor with ulcerative colitis or Crohn's disease, or a healthy co-twin of an affected twin (not recorded which). This CDR3 is CASSFSGGNEQFF.